These T cell receptor beta chains were read from a single sample in a study of T cell responses to AZD1222 COVID-19 vaccine. Measured with immunoSEQ multiplex PCR; TCRdb has only the in-frame clones, and not every one. The repertoire holds roughly 140,000 clones, with about 90% as singletons. The sample here was peripheral blood, taken 28 days after the second AZD1222 dose. Receptors were obtained from an adult who received the AZD1222 COVID-19 vaccine. The CDR3 runs from the conserved cysteine through the conserved F or W. The order of the fields is J gene, V gene, clone size, D gene, CDR3 DNA, CDR3 protein. D genes are given only for firm matches. Size tells how often a clone was seen (once, few, many) or the class of an expanded clone, and some rows leave it out.

>TRBJ2-1|TRBV6-2/TRBV6-3|-|TRBD2
TGTGCCAGCAGCCACCCTAGCGGGAGGATCTATGAGCAGTTCTTC
CASSHPSGRIYEQFF
>TRBJ2-2|TRBV28|-|TRBD2
TGTGCCAGTTCCCGACTAGCGGGAGTTACCGGGGAGCTGTTTTTT
CASSRLAGVTGELFF
>TRBJ1-1|TRBV5-6|-|-
TGTGCCAGCAGCCCCGCTGGGAGGGACACTGAAGCTTTCTTT
CASSPAGRDTEAFF
>TRBJ2-1|TRBV2|-|TRBD2
TGTGCCAGCAGTGAAGCGGCACTAGCGGGGGGGTCGGTTATTAATGAGCAGTTCTTC
CASSEAALAGGSVINEQFF
>TRBJ2-3|TRBV5-1|-|TRBD2
TGCGCCAGCAGCCCGCGGGGGGCTAGCACAGATACGCAGTATTTT
CASSPRGASTDTQYF
>TRBJ1-5|TRBV24-1|-|-
TGTGCCACCAGTGATTTGATCAGGGTAAATCAGCCCCAGCATTTT
CATSDLIRVNQPQHF
>TRBJ2-2|TRBV19|-|-
TGTGCCATCCGCGGAGCAGACGGGGAGCTGTTTTTT
CAIRGADGELFF
>TRBJ1-1|TRBV28|-|-
TGTGCCAGCAACAACCGAGTGGGAGCTTTCTTT
CASNNRVGAFF
>TRBJ2-2|TRBV10-3|-|-
TGTGCCATCAGTGAAGGGGACCCCGGGGAGCTGTTTTTT
CAISEGDPGELFF
>TRBJ1-1|TRBV30|-|TRBD1
TGTGCCTGGAGGGACAGGGGTGAAGCTTTCTTT
CAWRDRGEAFF
>TRBJ2-4|TRBV5-1|-|-
TGCGCCAGCAGCCCCTACGGGCCGTCTGGGGGCATTCAGTACTTC
CASSPYGPSGGIQYF
>TRBJ1-4|TRBV27|once|TRBD1
TGTGCCAGCAGTTTAGGGATCGGGACAGGGATTGAAAAACTGTTTTTT
CASSLGIGTGIEKLFF
>TRBJ2-7|TRBV11-2|few|TRBD2
TGTGCCAGCAGCATCCCGGGGGGGGCCCCGAGGCAGTACTTC
CASSIPGGAPRQYF
>TRBJ1-3|TRBV6-6|-|-
TGTGCCAGCAGCCGCGATACCAGCTCTGGAAACACCATATATTTT
CASSRDTSSGNTIYF
>TRBJ1-5|TRBV5-1|-|-
TGCGCCAGCAGCACGGGCCTCAATCAGCCCCAGCATTTT
CASSTGLNQPQHF
>TRBJ2-5|TRBV18|-|TRBD1
TGTGCCAGCTCACCACTCGCACAGGGGATCCAAGAGACCCAGTACTTC
CASSPLAQGIQETQYF
>TRBJ2-3|TRBV2|-|-
TGTGCCAGCAGTGCTGGACTAAGCTCAGATACGCAGTATTTT
CASSAGLSSDTQYF
>TRBJ2-1|TRBV28|-|-
TGTGCCAGCAGTCGACATCCGATTAACAATGAGCAGTTCTTC
CASSRHPINNEQFF
>TRBJ2-7|TRBV3-1/TRBV3-2|-|TRBD2
TGTGCCAGCAGCCCCCTAGCGGGAGCTTACGAGCAGTACTTC
CASSPLAGAYEQYF
>TRBJ1-6|TRBV13|-|-
TGTGCCAGCAGCTTCAGGGGAAGTTCGGCCCTCCACTTT
CASSFRGSSALHF
>TRBJ2-4|TRBV5-3|-|TRBD1
TGTGCCAGAAGCGGGCCCCCGGGACAGGGGGCAATAGTGGCCAAAAACATTCAGTACTTC
CARSGPPGQGAIVAKNIQYF